This TCR beta chain was sequenced in a study of cytomegalovirus exposure and HLA in healthy donors (dated by TCRdb to 2016 to 2017). Looking at the study overall: An earlier analysis of roughly 500 of the donors reported about 300 Gb of sequence data and 90 million to 120 million unique TCR beta sequences obtained from roughly 170 million T cells. Approximately 300 gigabases of sequencing data and 70 million to 100 million unique TCR sequences were included in an early release covering 550 to 650 HLA-typed donors. Of the 300 to 500 genotyped donors, 65% to 90% were placed in the genetic ancestry cluster associated with self-reported Caucasian donors. The study aimed to test whether cataloging public T cell receptors could reveal signatures of past pathogen exposure. The study used immunosequencing to profile the T cell repertoires of 666 subjects and linked those repertoires to cytomegalovirus serostatus. Besides the first cohort of some 670 subjects, a separate validation cohort made up of roughly 120 different subjects was used. High-throughput TCR immunosequencing, statistical association of individual TCRs with disease status, and machine learning were combined to predict cytomegalovirus infection status. A later analysis re-examined previously published TCR beta repertoires from hundreds of donors and added high-resolution HLA genotyping to investigate patterns of TCR occurrence. The later analysis used no new phenotypic data to find candidate immune exposures, relying instead on TCR beta sequences and their occurrence across donors. In an earlier analysis of more than 550 of the donors, high-throughput TCR beta sequencing was used to judge whether each TCR beta V gene segment behaved as functional or pseudogenic. Donor age, sex, ethnicity and CMV serostatus were compiled alongside the repertoire data. A later genetic analysis used genome-wide SNP genotypes for about 60% of the roughly 700 donors, treating that subset as a discovery cohort. All discovery cohort repertoires had been generated using a single sequencing platform. Both class I and class II loci were covered by HLA typing, at four-digit resolution. Typing coverage differed by locus: A, B, C, DRB1 and DQB1 were typed in roughly 620-640 donors, DQA1 in 500 to 550, DPA1 in around 610, and DPB1 in just under 480. A handful of DR-DQ haplotypes were handled as single units for association and clustering because linkage in the cohort was strong. Across some 400 genotyped donors of the cohort, an average of 235,054 unique TCR beta nucleotide sequences per donor were sequenced, and roughly 17% of those sequences were non-productive.

What the work shows at the level of the full study, not this receptor alone: At a false discovery rate of 0.05, a later analysis linked 16,000 or so TCR beta sequences to specific HLA alleles. In vitro tests confirmed that a few of the cytomegalovirus-associated TCR beta chains recognize cytomegalovirus antigens. It was suggested by the authors that the approach could potentially be generalized to other disease states and immunological phenotypes. In a later analysis, most CMV-associated TCR beta chains were found to appear HLA-restricted, with HLA associations seemingly driven largely by CMV exposure. Strong co-occurrence of HLA alleles, especially DR and DQ, made assigning TCR associations to individual alleles difficult. In a later analysis, the rate of TCR association differed among HLA loci, with DRB1 alleles having the most associated TCRs and HLA-C alleles having the fewest. An association between a missense DCLRE1C variant and V-gene and J-gene trimming of TCR beta chains was found in a later genetic analysis and replicated in an independent cohort. This cohort had only TCR beta chains sequenced, and the lack of alpha or paired-chain data limited which features could be detected. The only immune exposure information available for the cohort was CMV serostatus. In an earlier analysis of a few hundred of the donors, most TCR beta V segments were observed in productive rearrangements about 90% or about 30% of the time, broadly matching IMGT annotations. About 17 rarely observed V segments, including chromosome 9 orphons, were excluded from the earlier analysis of 550 to 700 of the donors because counts were too low. A later analysis found that HLA-associated TCR beta chains were more clonally expanded and had lower generation probabilities than equally common non-associated chains. According to a later analysis, parvovirus B19, influenza, CMV and Epstein-Barr virus appeared linked to several top co-occurrence clusters. Because some donors lacked HLA typing at each locus, the association tests relied only on the typed subset. A group of highly shared sequence variants was considered likely to be a technical artifact of the sequencing pipeline. Across donors, most TCR sequences were observed very rarely, whereas some public TCRs were present in many individuals. Some IMGT-functional V segments, including TRBV6-2 and TRBV6-3, could not be distinguished by the 87-base-pair reads and were therefore excluded. The study gave a list of 150 to 200 TCR beta chains associated with cytomegalovirus. Linkage disequilibrium might explain the correlated functional status among segregating V segments, but an unknown experimental factor could not be ruled out. Sequencing depth was assumed to be roughly uniform across donors in the presence/absence analyses, though that assumption may not hold. According to a later genetic analysis, donors in an Asian-associated ancestry cluster had fewer N-insertions in productive TCRs than the approximately 700-donor mean. A further reported finding was that TCR beta sequences accurately predicted the HLA-A and HLA-B alleles for most subjects in the first cohort. The classifier was reported to diagnose cytomegalovirus status with high specificity and sensitivity in both the original cohort and the validation cohort.

The cohort comprised 666 healthy bone marrow donors. At the time of sampling, every cohort member was nominally healthy, though immune exposures that went unrecorded were likely present. The donor tested CMV seronegative and was one of the 352 seronegative cohort members. Every donor gave a peripheral blood sample, and the peripheral blood mononuclear cells from that sample were used for TCR beta sequencing. Genomic DNA was extracted from the blood cell samples with the Qiagen DNeasy Blood Extraction Kit. Libraries were made using the immunoSEQ multiplex PCR assay. For the multiplex PCR, a mixture combining 60 forward primers for TCR Vbeta segments and 13 reverse primers for TCR Jbeta segments was used. The CDR3 region of rearranged TCR beta genes was amplified from genomic DNA by a multiplex PCR assay. The Illumina HiSeq System was used to sequence the amplified TCR beta libraries as 87-base-pair reads. Per the source publication's procedure: In a later analysis, 70 million to 95 million unique TCR beta chains were counted across the roughly 670 repertoires, and roughly 11 million of these chains were shared by at least two donors. Raw reads were error-corrected and collapsed into unique sequences by a nearest-neighbor algorithm in which closely related sequences were merged to remove PCR and sequencing errors. V, D and J gene segments were assigned by aligning CDR3 sequences to IMGT reference sequences. For a sequence to be retained, at least a six-nucleotide match to both a V gene segment and a J gene segment was required. A rearrangement counted as productive if the CDR3 had no stop codons and remained in frame with V and J, and every other rearrangement counted as non-productive. Following IMGT convention, CDR3 was defined as the stretch from the second conserved V-encoded cysteine to the conserved J-encoded phenylalanine. In an earlier analysis of around 640 of the donors, sequences lacking an unambiguous match to a single V gene segment were excluded. An earlier analysis of 550 to 650 of the donors classified V segments as functional when productive rearrangements were above 56.7% and as segregating when the standard deviation between donors was above 5%. A statistical classification framework was built to diagnose cytomegalovirus status from the catalog of TCR beta chain sequences. In a later analysis, TCR nucleotide sequences were compared against IMGT/GENE-DB human TR gene sequences so that V and J genes could be assigned. In a later analysis, CDR3 sequences and most-parsimonious VDJ recombination scenarios were assigned using the TCRdist pipeline. In a later analysis, each TCR beta chain was defined by its CDR3 amino acid sequence together with its V-gene family, and reads lacking a unique V-gene family were excluded. To address suspected cross-contamination and a sequencing artifact, a later analysis removed around 600 highly shared, low-generation-probability nucleotide sequences. In a later analysis, a clonal expansion index for each public chain was calculated from normalized within-repertoire ranks of inferred template counts. In a later analysis, generation probabilities were computed using a VDJ recombination model fitted to out-of-frame rearrangements, and the results were checked against IGoR. In a later analysis, hypergeometric tests were used to score TCR-TCR, TCR-HLA and TCR-CMV co-occurrence, with a repertoire-size bias correction applied to TCR pairs. To estimate false discovery rates, a later analysis permuted the HLA or CMV assignments 20 times. In a later analysis, co-occurring TCRs were grouped using DBSCAN, and TCRdist sequence similarity was added for clustering within HLA-allele-positive subsets. Co-occurrence clustering excluded repertoires with fewer than 30,000 or more than 120,000 public chains, plus five with anomalous nucleotide sharing. The table was pulled from immuneACCESS by TCRdb, which kept in-frame rearrangements only. Such tables lose some clones; where checked, under half of the loss comes from unresolved V genes, and the rest has no known cause. V, J and clone size are taken as reported in that table, and D and trimming were inferred from the DNA itself. In all, the sample holds roughly 140,000 clones, and around 10% of those were seen once. Around 1.9% of the sample goes to the ten largest clones.

The CDR3 runs 16 amino acids, cysteine and phenylalanine included. Just CDR3 DNA is preserved here, 48 bases in frame from base 1. Trimming costs V 2 bases and J 0 bases, and their ends lie 11 bases apart. Taken from the germline V gene, the CDR1 and CDR2 loops are MDHEN and SYDVKM. This clone was seen more than once but under ten times. Its antigen is currently not known. Per-nucleotide qualities are absent, and no much larger clonotype sits a single base away. The clonotype comes from a male donor in good health and CMV-seronegative. Material for sequencing was PBMCs. The chain links TRBV28 with TRBJ2-4; the D gene is possibly TRBD1, with 5 bases matching. The CDR3 sequence is CASSLRGMEAKNIQYF. The sequenced DNA is TGTGCCAGCAGTTTAAGGGGAATGGAAGCCAAAAACATTCAGTACTTC.